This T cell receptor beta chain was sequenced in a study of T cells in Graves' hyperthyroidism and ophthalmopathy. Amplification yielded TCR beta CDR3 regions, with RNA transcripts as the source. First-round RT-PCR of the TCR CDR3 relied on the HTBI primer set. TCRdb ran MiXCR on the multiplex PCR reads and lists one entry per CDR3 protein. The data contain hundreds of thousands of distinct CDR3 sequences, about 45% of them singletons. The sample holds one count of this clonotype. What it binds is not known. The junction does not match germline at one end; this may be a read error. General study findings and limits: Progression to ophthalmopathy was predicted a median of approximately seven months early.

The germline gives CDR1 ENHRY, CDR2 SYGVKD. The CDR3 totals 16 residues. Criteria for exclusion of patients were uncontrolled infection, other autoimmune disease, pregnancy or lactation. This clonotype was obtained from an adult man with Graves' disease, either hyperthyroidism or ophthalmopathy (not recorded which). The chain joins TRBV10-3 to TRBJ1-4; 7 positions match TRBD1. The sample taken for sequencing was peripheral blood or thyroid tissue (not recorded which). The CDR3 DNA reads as TGTGGCATCAGCCAAGGGGGCGCAGGGGGGGGTGAAAAACTGTTTTTT. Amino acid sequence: CGISQGGAGGGEKLFF.